This T cell receptor (beta chain) appears in the sequencing data of a study of immune characterization of retroperitoneal liposarcoma. This clonotype was seen only a few times. TCRdb reanalysed the PCR reads using MiXCR and keeps one entry per CDR3 protein. The table lists approximately 9,300 distinct CDR3 sequences, about 39% of them singletons. This TCR was recovered from a male donor with retroperitoneal liposarcoma. Input material: tumor tissue.

The CDR3 loop reads CASSPSTSGKNNEQFF. The CDR3 nucleotides read TGTGCCAGCAGCCCCTCTACTAGCGGGAAAAACAATGAGCAGTTCTTC. The V gene is TRBV7-3, the J gene TRBJ2-1; 10 bases are a match to TRBD2. V lost 5 bases to trimming and J lost 5 bases; unmatched junction nucleotides: 9. Germline-derived CDR1 and CDR2 are SGHTA and FQGTGA. This CDR3 has 16 amino acids.